Sequencing of this T cell receptor beta chain was carried out in a study of blood T cell repertoires in COVID-19. Study context: The samples span acute and convalescent COVID-19 from the United States, Italy and Spain. From T cells, B-cell-depleted T cells, or PBMCs came the material, which was cDNA or gDNA.

Germline-derived CDR1 and CDR2 are MNHEY and SVGEGT. This CDR3 comprises 14 residues. After removal of 4 bases from V and 4 bases from J, the junction contained 1 base not matched to a gene. Per the original methods: Counts of nucleated cells, estimated from reference gene primer amplification, were obtained. Method: immunoSEQ multiplex PCR; TCRdb's copy keeps in-frame clones and lacks some. V and J calls and clone size are given by that table; D and trimming were obtained from the DNA. This table has hundreds of thousands of clones, about 90% appearing once. This sequence originates from a woman between 18 and 29 years old who had recovered from COVID-19. The chain combines TRBV6-2 or TRBV6-3 with TRBJ2-2; 9 nucleotides line up with TRBD2. Material: peripheral blood. The CDR3, as DNA: TGTGCCAGCAGTTTGACTAGCGGCACCGGGGAGCTGTTTTTT. Its translation: CASSLTSGTGELFF.